The sequence of this T cell receptor (beta chain) was determined in a study of T cells in Graves' hyperthyroidism and ophthalmopathy. V was clipped by 1 base and J by 6 bases, with 10 bases between them. This CDR3 spans 13 amino acids. Germline CDR1 reads SGHTA; CDR2 reads FQGNSA. Amplified TCR beta CDR3 regions derived from RNA transcripts. The HTBI primer set served for first-round RT-PCR of the TCR CDR3. A single record per CDR3 protein comes from TCRdb applying MiXCR to the multiplex PCR reads. Of around 800,000 distinct CDR3 sequences in the sample, roughly 40% were seen once. The sample consisted of blood. This sequence was found in a man aged 18 to 30 with Graves' hyperthyroidism. V usage is TRBV7-2 and J usage is TRBJ2-7; the D gene is possibly TRBD1 (6 bases). This CDR3 is CASSLGTRGEQYF. The CDR3 DNA is TGTGCCAGCAGCTTAGGAACCAGGGGCGAGCAGTACTTC.